A selection of T cell receptor beta chains follows, all from one sample in a study of cytomegalovirus exposure and HLA in healthy donors. Repertoires were generated with immunoSEQ multiplex PCR, while TCRdb's copy carries only in-frame clones and drops some. The profile shows 150,000 to 200,000 clones, around 80% of them singletons. Material for sequencing was PBMCs. These receptors were taken from a woman aged 40 to 50 in good health and CMV-seronegative. CDR3s include the opening cysteine and the closing phenylalanine or tryptophan. The order of the fields is D gene, J gene, V gene, clone size, CDR3 DNA, CDR3 protein. The D gene is left open where the match is weak. Not every row has a clone size; where given, it reads once, few, many or a size class.

>-|TRBJ2-7|TRBV28|-
TGTGCCAGCAGTCCCCTAACCTACGAGCAGTACTTC
CASSPLTYEQYF
>TRBD1|TRBJ2-7|TRBV7-9|-
TGTGCCAGCAGCTTAGATGGGACAGCGGTTCAGGGATTAAGGTACTTC
CASSLDGTAVQGLRYF
>-|TRBJ2-2|TRBV16|-
TGTGCCAGCAGCCCCCTCACTAGGAGTGGCACCGGGGAGCTGTTTTTT
CASSPLTRSGTGELFF
>-|TRBJ2-4|TRBV10-3|once
TGTGCCATCAGTGAAGGCTTCGGGGTTCTTCAGTACTTC
CAISEGFGVLQYF
>TRBD1|TRBJ2-7|TRBV11-2|once
TGTGCCAGCAGCTTAGCTCCGGGGACAGTACTTCTCGAGCAGTACTTC
CASSLAPGTVLLEQYF
>TRBD1|TRBJ1-4|TRBV5-1|-
TGCGCCAGCAGCTTGAGACAGGGGGGAAATGAAAAACTGTTTTTT
CASSLRQGGNEKLFF
>-|TRBJ2-7|TRBV7-9|-
TGTGCCAGCAGCTGGGAGGGGGGATGGTCGGGCGAGCAGTACTTC
CASSWEGGWSGEQYF
>TRBD1|TRBJ2-5|TRBV7-2|few
TGTGCCAGCAGCTTAACGGGACAGGGAGCGGAGACCCAGTACTTC
CASSLTGQGAETQYF
>TRBD2|TRBJ2-3|TRBV4-3|-
TGCGCCAGCAGCCAAGATAGCGGGTCTAGCACAGATACGCAGTATTTT
CASSQDSGSSTDTQYF
>TRBD2|TRBJ2-7|TRBV9|-
TGTGCCAGCAGCCCAGGGACTAGGGACCACGAGCAGTACTTC
CASSPGTRDHEQYF
>TRBD1|TRBJ1-1|TRBV29-1|-
TGCAGCGTAGAACGACAGGGGAACACTGAAGCTTTCTTT
CSVERQGNTEAFF
>TRBD1|TRBJ1-6|TRBV28|-
TGTGCCAGCAGTTTAGCTCCGGGACAGTCAAATTCACCCCTCCACTTT
CASSLAPGQSNSPLHF
>-|TRBJ1-2|TRBV9|-
TGTGCCAGCAGCCCTCGGGCCTCGGGAGGGAACTATGGCTACACCTTC
CASSPRASGGNYGYTF
>TRBD2|TRBJ2-1|TRBV4-2|-
TGTGCCAGCAGCCAACAGTTAGCGGGAGCCAATGAGCAGTTCTTC
CASSQQLAGANEQFF
>-|TRBJ2-3|TRBV29-1|-
TGCAGCGTTGAACAGGGTCGGGGCACAGATACGCAGTATTTT
CSVEQGRGTDTQYF
>TRBD1|TRBJ1-2|TRBV4-1|-
TGCGCCAGCAGCCAAGACCGGGACAGGGCCCCTTTCTATGGCTACACCTTC
CASSQDRDRAPFYGYTF
>TRBD1|TRBJ2-1|TRBV2|-
TGTGCCAGCAGTTCATTACAAACAGGGGACAATGAGCAGTTCTTC
CASSSLQTGDNEQFF
>-|TRBJ2-5|TRBV5-1|few
TGCGCCAGCAGCTTTCGGGGGGCTGAGCAAGAGACCCAGTACTTC
CASSFRGAEQETQYF
>TRBD1|TRBJ2-4|TRBV2|once
TGTGCCAGCAGCAGGACAGGGGAGGGCATTCAGTACTTC
CASSRTGEGIQYF
>TRBD2|TRBJ2-3|TRBV19|-
TGTGCCACCGGACTAGCGGTATCAGATACGCAGTATTTT
CATGLAVSDTQYF
>-|TRBJ1-5|TRBV6-5|few
TGTGCCAGCAGCCCTGACGGAGGCTTAAATCAGCCCCAGCATTTT
CASSPDGGLNQPQHF
>-|TRBJ2-7|TRBV9|-
TGTGCCAGCAGCCCAGAGCCCCGGGACACTTACGAGCAGTACTTC
CASSPEPRDTYEQYF
>-|TRBJ2-4|TRBV19|-
TGTGCCTCCGGGGAAGGCCACAGTCAGTACTTC
CASGEGHSQYF
>TRBD1|TRBJ2-1|TRBV7-3|-
TGTGCCAGCAGCTTAACGGCGGACAGGGACGGGGGCAATGAGCAGTTCTTC
CASSLTADRDGGNEQFF
>TRBD1|TRBJ2-3|TRBV2|-
TGTGCCAGCAGAGATCCGGGACAGGGGTTTGATACGCAGTATTTT
CASRDPGQGFDTQYF
>TRBD2|TRBJ2-5|TRBV9|-
TGTGCCAGCAGCGTAGAAATAGCGGGGGGGCAAGAGACCCAGTACTTC
CASSVEIAGGQETQYF
>-|TRBJ2-5|TRBV27|-
TGTGCCAGCAGTTTATTCGGGAGCGGAAAGACCCAGTACTTC
CASSLFGSGKTQYF
>TRBD1|TRBJ1-6|TRBV7-2|-
TGTGCCAGCAGCTTAGTAGCCAGGGGGCATTCACCCCTCCACTTT
CASSLVARGHSPLHF
>-|TRBJ1-3|TRBV19|-
TGTGCCAGTAGTGAGAACTCTGGAAACACCATATATTTT
CASSENSGNTIYF
>-|TRBJ2-5|TRBV10-3|-
TGTGCCATCAGTGGGGGTCCTAGCACGGAAGAGACCCAGTACTTC
CAISGGPSTEETQYF
>TRBD2|TRBJ2-3|TRBV29-1|once
TGCAGCGTTGCCCGTGGGGGGGGAGGAACAGATACGCAGTATTTT
CSVARGGGGTDTQYF
>-|TRBJ1-5|TRBV28|-
TGTGCCAGCAGTTTCGGAGGTCAGCCCCAGCATTTT
CASSFGGQPQHF
>TRBD2|TRBJ2-1|TRBV6-5|-
TGTGCCAGCAGTTACTCGACTAGCATGGGCAATGAGCAGTTCTTC
CASSYSTSMGNEQFF
>TRBD1|TRBJ2-3|TRBV7-3|once
TGTGCCAGCAGCCTCCTGACAGGGGTCGGTACGCAGTATTTT
CASSLLTGVGTQYF
>-|TRBJ2-2|TRBV27|-
TGTGCCAGCAGCTTTGGGAGTCCCGGGGAGCTGTTTTTT
CASSFGSPGELFF
>TRBD2|TRBJ2-7|TRBV6-4|-
TGTGCCAGCAGTGACTCGATGTCTAGCGGGATTTCTTTGGTCGTAAACTACGAGCAGTACTTC
CASSDSMSSGISLVVNYEQYF
>TRBD2|TRBJ2-5|TRBV11-3|-
TGTGCCAGCAGCGTTAGCGGGAGGGCCGAGACCCAGTACTTC
CASSVSGRAETQYF
>TRBD1|TRBJ1-5|TRBV10-2|-
TGCGCCAGCACCCAGGACAGGTCAAGGCCCCAGCATTTT
CASTQDRSRPQHF
>TRBD1|TRBJ2-7|TRBV5-6|-
TGTGCCAGCAGCCCCCGGACAGGCCAGATATCCTACGAGCAGTACTTC
CASSPRTGQISYEQYF
>TRBD2|TRBJ2-1|TRBV7-9|-
TGTTCCAGCAGCTTACAGGCTAGCGGGATCAATGAGCAGTTCTTC
CSSSLQASGINEQFF
>TRBD2|TRBJ2-3|TRBV2|-
TGTGCCAGCAGTCAAATAGCGGGGGTCGCAGATACGCAGTATTTT
CASSQIAGVADTQYF
>TRBD1|TRBJ1-5|TRBV18|-
TGTGCCAGCTCACCACTGGGACAGGGGGAGTCCCAGCATTTT
CASSPLGQGESQHF
>-|TRBJ1-6|TRBV11-2|few
TGTGCCAGCAGGCAGGGGACTAATTCACCCCTCCACTTT
CASRQGTNSPLHF
>-|TRBJ2-6|TRBV27|once
TGTGCCAGCAGTTTTAGCTCTGGGGCCAACGGCCTGACTTTC
CASSFSSGANGLTF
>-|TRBJ2-5|TRBV7-7|-
TGTGCCAGCAGCCCTGGACTACGAGAGACCCAGTACTTC
CASSPGLRETQYF
>-|TRBJ2-7|TRBV6-5|-
TGTGCCAGCAGTCCGGAGCCAACGGCCTACGAGCAGTACTTC
CASSPEPTAYEQYF
>TRBD1|TRBJ1-1|TRBV9|-
TGTGCCAGCAGCGTAGTGGGGGACAGCCGGGGAGGAGCTTTCTTT
CASSVVGDSRGGAFF
>TRBD1|TRBJ2-5|TRBV5-1|-
TGCGCCAGCAGCTTGGGGACAGGGGGCCGTCCGGAGACCCAGTACTTC
CASSLGTGGRPETQYF
>-|TRBJ1-1|TRBV7-9|-
TGTGCCAGCAGCTTACCCAGGATCATGAACACTGAAGCTTTCTTT
CASSLPRIMNTEAFF
>TRBD1|TRBJ1-3|TRBV5-6|-
TGTGCCAGCAGCCCGACAGGGGGCTCTGGAAACACCATATATTTT
CASSPTGGSGNTIYF
>-|TRBJ1-4|TRBV7-9|-
TGTGCCAGCAGCTTCGCTGCTGGAGGAACTAATGAAAAACTGTTTTTT
CASSFAAGGTNEKLFF
>TRBD2|TRBJ2-4|TRBV9|-
TGTGCCAGCAGCCCCACGGGGGGGGCCAAAAACATTCAGTACTTC
CASSPTGGAKNIQYF
>TRBD1|TRBJ1-4|TRBV29-1|once
TGCAGCGCCGGGACAGGGTCCAATGAAAAACTGTTTTTT
CSAGTGSNEKLFF